Listed here are 26 T cell receptor beta chains from one sample, sequenced in a study of cytomegalovirus exposure and HLA in healthy donors. Primers: 60 Vbeta forward and 13 Jbeta reverse. Clones were read by immunoSEQ multiplex PCR, and TCRdb kept only the in-frame ones, dropping some. The data hold about 120,000 clones, with approximately 10% observed a single time. The specimen sequenced was PBMCs. The receptors here all came from a woman aged 18-29 years in good health and CMV-seropositive.

DNA for the CDR3: TGTGCCAGCAGCTTAGTCGGCGGGACTCACAATGAGCAGTTCTTC. This encodes CASSLVGGTHNEQFF. The chain carries TRBV13 and TRBJ2-1; maybe TRBD2 (6 bases). Trimming removed 1 base from V and 5 bases from J, with 12 bases in between. This CDR3 comprises 15 residues. The germline CDR1 and CDR2 sequences are PRHDT and FYEKMQ (reference sequence).

This clone was counted between two and nine times. The rearrangement uses TRBV25-1 and TRBJ1-2; D is unclear. CDR3 size: 13 residues. Germline CDR1 MGHDK, CDR2 SYGVNS. The V gene lost 4 bases and the J gene lost 2 bases, with 8 bases spanning the gap. CDR3 in DNA: TGTGCCAGCAGTGCCTCCACAAACTATGGCTACACCTTC. It codes for CASSASTNYGYTF.

This clone was counted between two and nine times. The chain links TRBV6-1 to TRBJ1-1; D is ambiguous. The CDR3 has 14 amino acids. Germline V lookup: CDR1 MNHNS, CDR2 SASEGT. The V end lost 5 bases, the J end lost 1 base, and 11 bases lay between the germline ends. The CDR3 region has the DNA TGTGCCAGCAGTAGCGAACCGCGGAACACTGAAGCTTTCTTT. Translating it yields CASSSEPRNTEAFF.

This chain uses TRBV10-3 with TRBJ2-7; 9 nucleotides match TRBD2. V gave up 3 bases and J gave up 6 bases; unmatched junction bases: 6. The CDR3 spans 14 residues. The germline gives CDR1 ENHRY, CDR2 SYGVKD. Here the CDR3 DNA reads TGTGCCATCAGTGAAGTGCGGGAGGGCCCCGAGCAGTACTTC. Residues: CAISEVREGPEQYF.

V gene TRBV5-4 combines with J gene TRBJ2-5, with D maybe TRBD1 (6 bases). Germline values: CDR1 SGHNT, CDR2 YYREEE (reference sequence). V dropped 0 bases and J dropped 6 bases, with 15 bases sitting between them. The CDR3 has 15 amino acids. CDR3 sequence: CASSLDFGGGKTQYF. DNA of the CDR3: TGTGCCAGCAGCTTGGATTTTGGGGGCGGCAAGACCCAGTACTTC.

This clone has only a few counts. The gene calls are TRBV5-6 and TRBJ2-2; 8 positions match TRBD2. Per germline, CDR1 SGHDT and CDR2 YYEEEE. Trimming at V came to 0 bases and at J to 2 bases, leaving 3 bases not matched to a gene. CDR3 length: 16 residues. The CDR3 spells CASSLGREANTGELFF. Here the CDR3 DNA reads TGTGCCAGCAGCTTGGGGCGGGAGGCCAACACCGGGGAGCTGTTTTTT.

This clone was detected only a few times. The chain links TRBV19 to TRBJ1-1, with 9 bases that match TRBD1. J was trimmed by 4 bases and V by 6 bases; bases with no gene match: 9. CDR3 length: 15 amino acids. CDR1 is LNHDA, CDR2 SQIVND, per germline (reference sequence). CDR3 region: CASSIWTGASTEAFF. The CDR3 bases are TGTGCCAGTAGCATCTGGACAGGGGCGAGCACTGAAGCTTTCTTT.

This clone occurred a few times. The chain joins TRBV14 to TRBJ1-4; 7 positions agree with TRBD1. The CDR3 consists of 15 residues. CDR1 and CDR2 (germline): SGHDN, FVKESK. V lost 3 bases to trimming and J lost 5 bases; unmatched junction nucleotides: 6. CDR3 loop: CASSQVQGWNEKLFF. The CDR3 DNA sequence: TGTGCCAGCAGCCAGGTACAGGGGTGGAATGAAAAACTGTTTTTT.

The CDR3 sequence is CASRDRGDTGELFF. The CDR3 DNA follows: TGTGCCAGCAGGGACAGAGGGGACACCGGGGAGCTGTTTTTT. The chain recombines TRBV27 with TRBJ2-2, with D possibly TRBD1 on 6 matching bases. The CDR3 runs 14 residues. Trimming stripped 6 bases from V and 3 bases from J, with 11 bases between. Germline lookup yields CDR1 MNHEY and CDR2 SMNVEV (reference sequence).

This clone was counted only a few times. This chain joins TRBV5-1 and TRBJ2-7; TRBD1 aligns across 12 bases. In germline, CDR1 is SGHRS, CDR2 YFSETQ. The junction had 6 bases not matched to a gene; V was cut back by 7 bases and J by 4 bases. The CDR3 extends over 14 amino acids. The CDR3 protein is CASGQGQGAYEQYF. CDR3 bases: TGCGCCAGCGGCCAGGGACAGGGGGCGTACGAGCAGTACTTC.

The chain has TRBV19 and TRBJ1-5; D not resolved. CDR1 LNHDA and CDR2 SQIVND come from the germline V gene (reference sequence). The CDR3 runs to 13 residues. The V end was cut by 5 bases, the J end by 6 bases, with 11 bases between. In DNA, the CDR3 is TGTGCCAGTAGTTTAAAGCGCGTTCAGCCCCAGCATTTT. Translation gives CASSLKRVQPQHF.

The chain's CDR3 is CASSLGGPGGINYGYTF. The CDR3 nucleotides read TGCGCCAGCAGCTTGGGTGGTCCGGGGGGCATCAACTATGGCTACACCTTC. The chain joins TRBV5-1 to TRBJ1-2; the D gene is possibly TRBD1 (6 bases). This CDR3 region has 17 residues. Germline V CDR1 and CDR2: SGHRS, YFSETQ. Trimming removed 0 bases at V and 2 bases at J, with 17 bases between.

Here the CDR3 reads CASSHSGTGGEQYF. CDR3 DNA sequence: TGTGCCAGCAGCCACTCCGGGACAGGAGGCGAGCAGTACTTC. This rearrangement joins TRBV7-9 to TRBJ2-7; 8 positions match TRBD1. V lost 5 bases, J lost 6 bases, and 9 bases stayed unmatched. Germline loops: CDR1 SEHNR, CDR2 FQNEAQ (reference sequence). This CDR3 has 14 amino acids.

Concerning this clone: Germline is not matched at one junction end, which may reflect a read error. This chain joins TRBV10-3 and TRBJ2-1; D is ambiguous. This CDR3 spans 12 amino acids. Germline CDR1 reads ENHRY; CDR2 reads SYGVKD. The CDR3 nucleotides are TGTGCCATCAGTGAAACGTACAATGAGCGGTTCTTC. Translating it yields CAISETYNERFF.

The rearrangement uses TRBV20-1 and TRBJ2-3; D possibly corresponds to TRBD1 (6 bases). The V and J ends lost 7 bases and 2 bases respectively, with 7 bases between them. Germline CDR1 and CDR2: DFQATT and SNEGSKA (reference sequence). This CDR3 contains 11 residues. The CDR3 nucleotides are TGCAGTGGACAGGACACAGATACGCAGTATTTT. Its translation is CSGQDTDTQYF.

This clone was seen more than once but under ten times. This rearrangement joins TRBV4-1 to TRBJ1-5; a possible D gene is TRBD1 (6 bases). The germline V and J ends were trimmed by 0 bases and 3 bases, with 15 bases remaining between them. This CDR3 is built from 17 residues. Germline CDR1 reads MGHRA; CDR2 reads YSYEKL. DNA for the CDR3: TGCGCCAGCAGCCAAGAAGCGGCTCAGGGGATCAATCAGCCCCAGCATTTT. It codes for CASSQEAAQGINQPQHF.

This clone was counted between two and nine times. This sequence joins TRBV27 and TRBJ2-1; 9 nucleotides match TRBD1. CDR1 and CDR2 from the germline V gene are MNHEY and SMNVEV (reference sequence). This CDR3 spans 17 amino acids. Losses at the gene ends were 4 bases for V and 7 bases for J; bases not matched to a gene: 14. The DNA of the CDR3 is TGTGCCAGCAGTTCCGGACAGGGGAAATTATTATCGAATGAGCAGTTCTTC. It specifies CASSSGQGKLLSNEQFF.

Here the CDR3 reads CASSTGVISSYGYTF. The CDR3 bases are TGCGCCAGCAGTACAGGGGTCATTTCTTCCTATGGCTACACCTTC. The chain recombines TRBV5-1 with TRBJ1-2, with 7 bases fitting TRBD1. V trimming: 5 bases; J trimming: 4 bases; junction bases outside the gene matches: 11. Per the germline V gene, CDR1 is SGHRS and CDR2 is YFSETQ. This CDR3 is built from 15 residues.

V and J are TRBV27 and TRBJ1-3; TRBD1 might be the D (5 bases). The V and J ends lost 6 bases and 0 bases respectively, with 12 bases between them. The germline gives CDR1 MNHEY, CDR2 SMNVEV (reference sequence). The CDR3 sequence is 15 residues long. CDR3: CASRLGGNSGNTIYF. CDR3 in DNA: TGTGCCAGCAGGTTGGGGGGGAACTCTGGAAACACCATATATTTT.

This clone was detected a few times. The J gene is TRBJ2-7, the V gene TRBV6-1; D unresolved. In germline, CDR1 is MNHNS, CDR2 SASEGT. The CDR3 covers 14 residues. Trimming took off 0 bases at V and 5 bases at J, with 11 bases between the two ends. The CDR3 nucleotides read TGTGCCAGCAGTGAAGCGCTCCGGTACCACGAGCAGTACTTC. It yields the protein CASSEALRYHEQYF.

This clone was found a few times. The CDR3 DNA reads as TGTGCCAGCAGCCCCAGGACAGGAGCATGGAACACTGAAGCTTTCTTT. This gives the protein CASSPRTGAWNTEAFF. The rearrangement uses TRBV27 and TRBJ1-1; 7 bases match TRBD1. The germline V gene has CDR1 MNHEY and CDR2 SMNVEV (reference sequence). This CDR3 region has 16 residues. V was pared by 6 bases and J by 1 base, with 11 bases of the junction left unmatched.

Only a few counts were recorded for this clone. The gene calls are TRBV28 and TRBJ2-3; 10 bases map to TRBD2. From germline, CDR1 is MDHEN and CDR2 SYDVKM. V lost 6 bases and J lost 1; bases outside the gene matches: 13. CDR3 length: 18 residues. The CDR3 here is CASRRGGAGGRGTDTQYF. CDR3 sequence (DNA): TGTGCCAGCAGGCGCGGTGGAGCGGGAGGGAGGGGCACAGATACGCAGTATTTT.

The chain is built from TRBV4-1 and TRBJ2-5, with D perhaps TRBD1 (7 bases). The J call may be wrong; the DNA end is better matched by TRBJ2-7. This CDR3 spans 15 amino acids. Germline values: CDR1 MGHRA, CDR2 YSYEKL. The CDR3 nucleotides are TGCGCCAGCAGCCAAAAACAGGGGACTTCCTACGAGCAGTACTTC. As protein: CASSQKQGTSYEQYF.

This chain joins TRBV5-4 and TRBJ2-1; possible D gene TRBD1, 6 bases. The CDR3 is made up of 15 amino acids. The V end lost 5 bases, the J end lost 5 bases, and 17 bases lay between the germline ends. Germline CDR1 SGHNT, CDR2 YYREEE (reference sequence). DNA of the CDR3: TGTGCCAGCAGTAACCCGACGGCAGGGGACAATGAGCAGTTCTTC. It specifies CASSNPTAGDNEQFF.

In its sample, this clone was seen a few times. The chain is built from TRBV5-1 and TRBJ1-1; 7 positions agree with TRBD1. CDR3 size: 14 residues. The germline V gene has CDR1 SGHRS and CDR2 YFSETQ. V was pared by 4 bases and J by 4 bases, with 7 bases of the junction left unmatched. The chain's CDR3 is CASSAGQTPTEAFF. CDR3 nucleotide sequence: TGCGCCAGCAGCGCGGGACAGACACCCACTGAAGCTTTCTTT.

This clone has more than one count but fewer than ten. J is TRBJ2-7 and V is TRBV7-8, with D possibly matching TRBD2 (5 bases). CDR1 is SGHVS, CDR2 FQNEAQ, per germline. The CDR3 extends over 16 amino acids. V lost 2 bases, J lost 0 bases, and 14 bases lay in between. The CDR3 DNA reads TGTGCCAGCAGCTTACCGGGCGGGCTCAGCTCCTACGAGCAGTACTTC. It yields the protein CASSLPGGLSSYEQYF. Full variable domain (rest looked up from reference TRBV7-8 and TRBJ2-7): GAGVSQSPRYKVAKRGQDVALRCDPISGHVSLFWYQQALGQGPEFLTYFQNEAQLDKSGLPSDRFFAERPEGSVSTLKIQRTQQEDSAVYLCASSLPGGLSSYEQYFGPGTRLTVT.